This T cell receptor (beta chain) was retrieved from a study of neurological immune-mediated disorders. Deletions cut 5 bases from V and 1 base from J, with 11 bases between. Germline values: CDR1 LGHNA, CDR2 YNFKEQ. The CDR3 extends over 15 amino acids. TCRdb re-analysed the 5' RACE reads in MiXCR, keeping a single row per CDR3 protein. The sample shows around 32,000 distinct CDR3 sequences, about 12% of them seen only once. This clonotype showed up many times. Material for sequencing was PBMCs. The origin of this receptor is a woman in her fifties or sixties in good health. The rearrangement uses TRBV4-2 and TRBJ2-2, with D tentatively TRBD1 (7 bases). The CDR3 protein is CASSSQGGNTGELFF. The CDR3 DNA follows: TGTGCCAGCAGCTCGCAGGGGGGGAACACCGGGGAGCTGTTTTTT.